One and the same sample provided the 11 T cell receptor beta chains below, sequenced in a study of CD39 and CD103 CD8 tumor-infiltrating T cells (dated by TCRdb to the late 2010s). Receptors were amplified or captured by the immunoSEQ multiplex PCR assay. Entries here come from immuneACCESS through TCRdb and include only in-frame sequences with V and J called. Some clones fail to appear in such tables; in the studies checked, an unresolved V gene covers under half of the shortfall, and the cause of the remainder is unknown. The sample table lists some 3,000 clones, 80% to 90% of them with a count of one. 20% to 25% of the sample lies in the top ten. The specimen was CD39- CD103- CD8+ T cells sorted from the tumor. The cell subset or site label corresponds to: CD103-CD39- double-negative CD45RA- CD8 T cells. Receptors originate from a human donor with head and neck squamous cell carcinoma.

A few counts support this clone. This chain joins TRBV5-6 and TRBJ2-2; D is perhaps TRBD1 (5 bases). There are 17 residues in the CDR3. Germline V gives CDR1 SGHDT, CDR2 YYEEEE. The V end lost 0 bases, the J end lost 0 bases, and 12 bases lay between the germline ends. DNA of the CDR3: TGTGCCAGCAGCTTGGCAGGGCAGGGCTCGAACACCGGGGAGCTGTTTTTT. Its protein is CASSLAGQGSNTGELFF.

This rearrangement joins TRBV4-3 to TRBJ1-1; TRBD1 might be the D (6 bases). The CDR3 loop spans 17 amino acids. The V gene lost 3 bases and the J gene lost 12 bases, with 29 bases spanning the gap. Per the germline V gene, CDR1 is LGHNA and CDR2 is YSLEER. CDR3 sequence reads: CASSQGAIGGMGELPFF. Here the CDR3 DNA reads TGCGCCAGCAGCCAGGGGGCCATTGGTGGCATGGGAGAATTGCCTTTCTTT.

This clone appeared a few times. This rearrangement joins TRBV18 to TRBJ2-3, with 7 nucleotides matching TRBD1. There are 15 residues in the CDR3. The germline CDR1 and CDR2 sequences are KGHSH and LQKENI. The V and J ends lost 5 bases and 3 bases, in that order; junction bases with no gene match: 8. In DNA form, the CDR3 reads TGTGCCAGCTCAAAAAGACAGGGTCCTACAGATACGCAGTATTTT. This gives the protein CASSKRQGPTDTQYF.

This chain joins TRBV7-8 and TRBJ2-3, with 12 bases lining up with TRBD2. V shed 4 bases, J shed 6 bases, and the junction held 5 bases outside the gene matches. This CDR3 spans 15 amino acids. The V gene's germline CDR1 is SGHVS and CDR2 FQNEAQ. CDR3 residues: CASSSSGGAMDTQYF. In DNA form, the CDR3 reads TGTGCCAGCAGCTCTAGCGGGGGGGCCATGGATACGCAGTATTTT.

This rearrangement joins TRBV7-9 to TRBJ2-1; tentative D call: TRBD2 (5 bases). Trimming removed 3 bases at V and 4 bases at J, with 10 bases between. Per germline, CDR1 SEHNR and CDR2 FQNEAQ (reference sequence). The CDR3 spans 14 residues. In nucleotides, the CDR3 is TGTGCCAGCAGCTTCACCCTAGCTTACAATGAGCAGTTCTTC. Translating gives CASSFTLAYNEQFF.

The DNA for the CDR3 is TGTGCCAGTAGTCTGACAGGGGGCTACTACGAGCAGTACTTC. Translation: CASSLTGGYYEQYF. This chain connects TRBV19 to TRBJ2-7; TRBD1 aligns across 10 bases. CDR1 is LNHDA and CDR2 is SQIVND in the germline V gene (reference sequence). This CDR3 region has 14 residues. Trimming removed 5 bases from V and 3 bases from J; junction bases left unmatched: 4.

This rearrangement joins TRBV30 to TRBJ1-2; 9 positions match TRBD1. Germline V gene data show CDR1 as GTSNPN and CDR2 as SVGIG (reference sequence). There are 15 residues in the CDR3. V shed 6 bases and J 4 bases; nucleotides not matched to a gene: 12. The CDR3 loop reads CACQQPGQGIYGYTF. The DNA for the CDR3 is TGTGCCTGTCAACAACCGGGACAGGGAATCTATGGCTACACCTTC. The full variable domain, completed using reference TRBV30 and TRBJ1-2, is SQTIHQWPATLVQPVGSPLSLECTVEGTSNPNLYWYRQAAGRGLQLLFYSVGIGQISSEVPQNLSASRPQDRQFILSSKKLLLSDSGFYLCACQQPGQGIYGYTFGSGTRLTVV.

The gene calls are TRBV4-3 and TRBJ1-2; 8 bases match TRBD1. Losses at the gene ends were 1 base for V and 5 bases for J; bases not matched to a gene: 6. CDR3 length equals 15 residues. Germline V gene data show CDR1 as LGHNA and CDR2 as YSLEER. The CDR3 reads CASSQVKQGGYGYTF. The CDR3 nucleotides read TGCGCCAGCAGCCAAGTAAAACAGGGGGGGTATGGCTACACCTTC.

The chain joins TRBV30 to TRBJ1-1; D is ambiguous. The CDR3 sequence is 13 residues long. Per the germline V gene, CDR1 is GTSNPN and CDR2 is SVGIG (reference sequence). Trimming cost V 4 bases and J 4 bases, with 13 bases left between them. Written as DNA, the CDR3 is TGTGCCTGGACCTTACTTCCGGGCACTGAAGCTTTCTTT. Translating it yields CAWTLLPGTEAFF. The complete variable domain, with remaining parts taken from reference TRBV30 and TRBJ1-1, reads SQTIHQWPATLVQPVGSPLSLECTVEGTSNPNLYWYRQAAGRGLQLLFYSVGIGQISSEVPQNLSASRPQDRQFILSSKKLLLSDSGFYLCAWTLLPGTEAFFGQGTRLTVV.

The chain carries TRBV11-2 and TRBJ1-6, with TRBD1 identical over 9 bases. The CDR3 has 14 residues. V shed 5 bases and J 9 bases; nucleotides not matched to a gene: 5. The germline gives CDR1 SGHAT, CDR2 FQNNGV. The CDR3 DNA reads as TGTGCCAGCAGCGAGGGACAGGGAGGTTCACCCCTCCACTTT. Encoded protein: CASSEGQGGSPLHF.

V and J are TRBV19 and TRBJ2-5; 9 bases align to TRBD1. The CDR3 consists of 14 residues. CDR1 is LNHDA and CDR2 is SQIVND in the germline V gene (reference sequence). Germline trimming cut 4 bases from V and 0 bases from J; bases unmatched to any gene: 0. The CDR3 here is CASSRDRDQETQYF. CDR3 DNA sequence: TGTGCCAGTAGTAGGGACAGGGACCAAGAGACCCAGTACTTC.